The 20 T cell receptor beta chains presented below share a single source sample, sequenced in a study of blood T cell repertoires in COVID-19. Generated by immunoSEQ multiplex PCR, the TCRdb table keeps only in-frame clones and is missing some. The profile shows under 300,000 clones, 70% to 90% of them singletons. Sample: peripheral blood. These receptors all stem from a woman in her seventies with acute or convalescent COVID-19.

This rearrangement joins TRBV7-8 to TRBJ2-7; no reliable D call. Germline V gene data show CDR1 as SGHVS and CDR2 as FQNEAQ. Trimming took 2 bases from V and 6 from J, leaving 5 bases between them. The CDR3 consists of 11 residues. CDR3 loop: CASSLFGEQYF. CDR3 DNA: TGTGCCAGCAGCTTATTCGGCGAGCAGTACTTC.

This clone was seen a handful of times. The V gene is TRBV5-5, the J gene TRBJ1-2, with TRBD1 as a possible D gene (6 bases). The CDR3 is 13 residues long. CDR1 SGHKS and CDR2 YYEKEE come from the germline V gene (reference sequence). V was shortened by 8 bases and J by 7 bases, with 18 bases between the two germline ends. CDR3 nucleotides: TGTGCCAGTGACCAAGCTGTGGGGGCTGGCTACACCTTC. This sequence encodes CASDQAVGAGYTF.

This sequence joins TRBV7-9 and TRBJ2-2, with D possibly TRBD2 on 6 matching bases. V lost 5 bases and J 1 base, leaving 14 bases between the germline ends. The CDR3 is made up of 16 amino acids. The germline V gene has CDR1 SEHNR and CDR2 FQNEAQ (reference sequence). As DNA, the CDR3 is TGTGCCAGCAGCCCGTTAACTAGCCGGAACACCGGGGAGCTGTTTTTT. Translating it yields CASSPLTSRNTGELFF.

CDR3 sequence: CASSPPSGLTDTQYF. DNA for the CDR3: TGCGCCAGCAGCCCCCCCAGCGGCCTCACAGATACGCAGTATTTT. The chain combines TRBV4-1 with TRBJ2-3; D is perhaps TRBD2 (5 bases). The germline V gene has CDR1 MGHRA and CDR2 YSYEKL. V was clipped by 4 bases and J by 2 bases, with 13 bases between them. This CDR3 has 15 residues.

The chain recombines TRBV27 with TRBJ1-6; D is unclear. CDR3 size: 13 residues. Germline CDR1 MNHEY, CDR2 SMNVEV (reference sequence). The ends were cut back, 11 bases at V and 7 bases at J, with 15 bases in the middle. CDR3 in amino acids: CAAGRRVNSPLHF. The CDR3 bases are TGTGCCGCCGGGAGGCGAGTCAATTCACCCCTCCACTTT.

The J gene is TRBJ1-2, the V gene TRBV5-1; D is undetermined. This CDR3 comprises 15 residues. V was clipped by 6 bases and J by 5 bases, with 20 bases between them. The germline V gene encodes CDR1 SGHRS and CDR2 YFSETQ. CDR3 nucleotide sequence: TGCGCCAGCAATCCGGACGAGGGATCGGGGTATGGCTACACCTTC. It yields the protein CASNPDEGSGYGYTF. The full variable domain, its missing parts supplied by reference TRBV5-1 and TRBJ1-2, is KAGVTQTPRYLIKTRGQQVTLSCSPISGHRSVSWYQQTPGQGLQFLFEYFSETQRNKGNFPGRFSGRQFSNSRSEMNVSTLELGDSALYLCASNPDEGSGYGYTFGSGTRLTVV.

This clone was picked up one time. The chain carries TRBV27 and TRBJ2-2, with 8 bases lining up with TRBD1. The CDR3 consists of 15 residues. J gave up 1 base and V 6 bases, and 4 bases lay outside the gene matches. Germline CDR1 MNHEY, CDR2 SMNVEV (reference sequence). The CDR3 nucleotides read TGTGCCAGCAGGAGGGGGACAGGGAACACCGGGGAGCTGTTTTTT. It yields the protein CASRRGTGNTGELFF.

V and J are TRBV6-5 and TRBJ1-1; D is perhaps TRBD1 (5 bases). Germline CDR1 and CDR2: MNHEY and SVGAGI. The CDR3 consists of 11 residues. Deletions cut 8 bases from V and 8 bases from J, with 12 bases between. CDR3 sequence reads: CASRQIVEAFF. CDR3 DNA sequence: TGTGCCAGCCGACAGATTGTAGAAGCTTTCTTT.

The CDR3 nucleotides are TGTGCCAGCAGACAATCAGGGGATCAGCCCCAGCATTTT. This gives the protein CASRQSGDQPQHF. The chain is built from TRBV25-1 and TRBJ1-5; maybe TRBD1 (6 bases). Germline V gives CDR1 MGHDK, CDR2 SYGVNS. V was clipped by 6 bases and J by 5 bases, with 11 bases between them. The CDR3 covers 13 residues.

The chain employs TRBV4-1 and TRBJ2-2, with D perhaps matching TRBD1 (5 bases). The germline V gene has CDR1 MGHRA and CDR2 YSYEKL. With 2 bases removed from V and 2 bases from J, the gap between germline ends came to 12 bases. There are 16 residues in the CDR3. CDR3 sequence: CASSQLKGPNTGELFF. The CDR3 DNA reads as TGCGCCAGCAGCCAACTCAAGGGGCCCAACACCGGGGAGCTGTTTTTT.

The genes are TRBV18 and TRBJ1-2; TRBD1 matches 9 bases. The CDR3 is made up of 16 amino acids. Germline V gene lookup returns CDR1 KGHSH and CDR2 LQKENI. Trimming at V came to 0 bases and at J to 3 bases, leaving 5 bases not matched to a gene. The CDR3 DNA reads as TGTGCCAGCTCACCACCGGCGGGACAGGGCGACTATGGCTACACCTTC. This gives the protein CASSPPAGQGDYGYTF. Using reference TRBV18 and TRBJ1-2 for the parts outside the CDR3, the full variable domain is NAGVMQNPRHLVRRRGQEARLRCSPMKGHSHVYWYRQLPEEGLKFMVYLQKENIIDESGMPKERFSAEFPKEGPSILRIQQVVRGDSAAYFCASSPPAGQGDYGYTFGSGTRLTVV.

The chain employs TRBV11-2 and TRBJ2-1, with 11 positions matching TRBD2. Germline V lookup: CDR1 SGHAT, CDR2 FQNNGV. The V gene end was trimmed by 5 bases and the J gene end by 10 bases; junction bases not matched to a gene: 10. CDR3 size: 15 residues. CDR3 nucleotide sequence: TGTGCCAGCAGCGCCTCTAGCGGGGGGTTTATAGAGCAGTTCTTC. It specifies CASSASSGGFIEQFF.

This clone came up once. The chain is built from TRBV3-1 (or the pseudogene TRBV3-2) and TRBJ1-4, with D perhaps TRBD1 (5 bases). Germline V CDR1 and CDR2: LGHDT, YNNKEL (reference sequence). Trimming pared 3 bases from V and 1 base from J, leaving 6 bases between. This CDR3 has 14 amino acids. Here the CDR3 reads CASSQTETNEKLFF. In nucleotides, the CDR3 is TGTGCCAGCAGCCAGACAGAAACTAATGAAAAACTGTTTTTT.

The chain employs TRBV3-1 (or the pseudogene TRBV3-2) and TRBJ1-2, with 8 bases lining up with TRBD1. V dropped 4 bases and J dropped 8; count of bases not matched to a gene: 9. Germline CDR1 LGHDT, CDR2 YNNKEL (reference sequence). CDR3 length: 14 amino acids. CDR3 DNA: TGTGCCAGCAGCCCGGGACAGGAAGGGTACGGCTACACCTTC. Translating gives CASSPGQEGYGYTF.

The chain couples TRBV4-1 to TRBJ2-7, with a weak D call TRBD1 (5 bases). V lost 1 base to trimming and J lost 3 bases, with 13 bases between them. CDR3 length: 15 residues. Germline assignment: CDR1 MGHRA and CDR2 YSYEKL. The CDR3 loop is CASSQVPGWNYEQYF. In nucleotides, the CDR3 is TGCGCCAGCAGCCAAGTCCCAGGGTGGAACTACGAGCAGTACTTC.

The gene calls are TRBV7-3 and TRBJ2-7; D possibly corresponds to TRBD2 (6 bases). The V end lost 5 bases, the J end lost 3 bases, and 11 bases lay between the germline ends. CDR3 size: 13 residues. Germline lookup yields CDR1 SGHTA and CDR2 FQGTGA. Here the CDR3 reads CASSPGLGYEQYF. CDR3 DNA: TGTGCCAGCAGCCCGGGACTGGGCTACGAGCAGTACTTC.

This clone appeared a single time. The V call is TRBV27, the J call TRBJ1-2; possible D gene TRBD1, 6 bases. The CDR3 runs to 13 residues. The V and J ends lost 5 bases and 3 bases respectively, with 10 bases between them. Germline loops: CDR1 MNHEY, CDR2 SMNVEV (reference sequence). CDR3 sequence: CASSPGQYYGYTF. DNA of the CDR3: TGTGCCAGCAGTCCCGGACAGTACTATGGCTACACCTTC.

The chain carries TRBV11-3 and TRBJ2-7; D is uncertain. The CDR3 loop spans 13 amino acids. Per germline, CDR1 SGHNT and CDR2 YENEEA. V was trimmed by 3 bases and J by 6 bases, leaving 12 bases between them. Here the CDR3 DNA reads TGTGCCAGCAGCTTTGACCCCACGGGCGAGCAGTACTTC. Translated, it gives CASSFDPTGEQYF.

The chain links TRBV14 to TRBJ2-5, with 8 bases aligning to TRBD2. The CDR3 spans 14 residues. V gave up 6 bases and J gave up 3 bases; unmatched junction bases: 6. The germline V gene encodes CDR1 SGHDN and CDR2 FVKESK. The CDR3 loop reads CASRLSGTKETQYF. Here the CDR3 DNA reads TGTGCCAGCAGGCTTAGCGGGACGAAAGAGACCCAGTACTTC.

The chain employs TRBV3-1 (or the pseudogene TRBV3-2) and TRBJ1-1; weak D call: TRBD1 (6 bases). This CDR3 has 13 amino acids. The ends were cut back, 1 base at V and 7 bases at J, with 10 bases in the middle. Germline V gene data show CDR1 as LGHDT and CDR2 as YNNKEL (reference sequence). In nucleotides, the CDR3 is TGTGCCAGCAGCCAAGGGGGGCCGGGTGAAGCTTTCTTT. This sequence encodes CASSQGGPGEAFF.